The sequence of this T cell receptor (beta chain) was determined in a study of CD8+ T cells in alopecia areata. Treatment in this sample: oral pan-JAK inhibitor, 5-10 mg twice daily. Lesional scalp punch biopsies and peripheral blood came from alopecia areata patients. Researchers picked out CD4+ and CD8+ T cells from PBMCs by sorting. As concerns this clone: Other DNA variants within this sample encode the same CDR3.

The sequencing template was cDNA reverse transcribed from extracted RNA. TCRdb's table, derived via immunoSEQ multiplex PCR, lists solely in-frame clones and lacks some. The sample contains tens of thousands of clones, around two thirds of which appear only once. There are 13 residues in the CDR3. V was shortened by 3 bases and J by 6 bases, with 10 bases between the two germline ends. Germline V CDR1 and CDR2: SGDLS, YYNGEE. The receptor was derived from a human donor with alopecia areata. The V and J genes are TRBV9 and TRBJ2-1; TRBD2 might be the D (6 bases). The sample here was CD8+ T cells sorted from blood, taken at week 24, from a patient treated with tofacitinib. CDR3 in amino acids: CASSGLVVNEQFF. The CDR3 region has the DNA TGTGCCAGCAGCGGACTAGTTGTCAATGAGCAGTTCTTC.